The rows below give T cell receptor beta chains drawn from one sample of a study of metastatic and nonmetastatic thyroid tumors. With MiXCR, TCRdb called clones anew from the PCR reads. The table shows some 23,000 clones, with roughly 20% occurring only once. The sample comprised adjacent normal tissue. Every receptor here comes from a female donor with papillary thyroid cancer or a benign thyroid nodule (not recorded which). Some clones in this sample may be carry-over from other donors' samples. Both conserved end residues are part of each CDR3. D genes are given only for firm matches. Clone size is given for some rows only: seen once, a few or many times, or a class if the clone is expanded.

v_call	d_call	j_call	clone_size	cdr3_aa	cdr3_nt
TRBV5-1	TRBD1	TRBJ2-5	many	CASSTGTEETQYF	TGCGCCAGCAGCACGGGGACAGAAGAGACCCAGTACTTC
TRBV20-1	TRBD2	TRBJ2-1	many	CSARNPGSSGSGEQFF	TGCAGTGCACGGAACCCGGGAAGTAGCGGGAGCGGTGAGCAGTTCTTC
TRBV28	-	TRBJ2-7	medium-sized	CASRLQGKQYF	TGTGCCAGCAGACTACAGGGAAAGCAGTACTTC
TRBV3-1	-	TRBJ1-3	many	CASSQGYSGNTIYF	TGTGCCAGCAGCCAAGGTTACTCTGGAAACACCATATATTTT
TRBV12-3/TRBV12-4	-	TRBJ2-7	few	CASSPHYEQYF	TGTGCCAGCAGCCCACATTACGAGCAGTACTTC
TRBV7-9	TRBD1	TRBJ1-1	many	CASRKTQGAEAFF	TGTGCCAGCAGAAAAACACAGGGGGCAGAGGCTTTCTTT
TRBV19	TRBD1	TRBJ1-2	many	CASRSTGGAYGYTF	TGTGCCAGTAGGAGTACAGGGGGCGCCTATGGCTACACCTTC
TRBV2	TRBD1	TRBJ2-3	few	CASSGQGSRTDTQYF	TGTGCCAGCAGTGGACAGGGAAGCCGCACAGATACGCAGTATTTT
TRBV20-1	TRBD2	TRBJ2-7	medium-sized	CSASGRYEQYF	TGCAGTGCTAGCGGGAGGTACGAGCAGTACTTC
TRBV6-1	-	TRBJ1-4	few	CASYKQTATNEKVFF	TGTGCCAGCTACAAACAGACTGCAACTAATGAAAAAGTGTTTTTT
TRBV7-2	TRBD1	TRBJ2-1	once	CASSFRGLNNEQFF	TGTGCCAGCAGCTTCAGGGGGCTGAACAATGAGCAGTTCTTC
TRBV7-8	-	TRBJ2-1	many	CASSPRISMNEQFF	TGTGCCAGCAGCCCCCGTATTAGCATGAATGAGCAGTTCTTC
TRBV28	-	TRBJ1-2	few	CASSLSSRVSYTF	TGTGCCAGCAGTTTATCTTCCAGGGTAAGCTACACCTTC
TRBV5-1	TRBD1	TRBJ2-7	many	CASSPARRGQGYEQYF	TGCGCCAGCAGCCCCGCGAGGAGGGGACAGGGATACGAGCAGTACTTC
TRBV7-8	-	TRBJ1-1	many	CASGVNTEAFF	TGTGCCAGCGGGGTGAACACTGAAGCTTTCTTT
TRBV20-1	TRBD1	TRBJ2-1	medium-sized	CSASAGGEQFF	TGCAGTGCTAGCGCAGGGGGTGAGCAGTTCTTC
TRBV7-3	-	TRBJ2-2	many	CASSFSYSGELFF	TGTGCCAGCAGCTTTAGTTATTCCGGGGAGCTGTTTTTT
TRBV2	-	TRBJ1-3	medium-sized	CASSENRPDSGNTIYF	TGTGCCAGCAGTGAAAATAGGCCCGACTCTGGAAACACCATATATTTT
TRBV4-1	-	TRBJ2-1	-	CASSQTGPAPHEQFF	TGCGCCAGCAGCCAAACGGGCCCAGCCCCACATGAGCAGTTCTTC
TRBV2	TRBD2	TRBJ2-1	-	CASSEKASGRVGGWVSEQFF	TGTGCCAGCAGTGAAAAGGCTAGCGGGAGAGTGGGGGGTTGGGTCAGTGAGCAGTTCTTC
TRBV6-1	TRBD2	TRBJ2-2	few	CASTNSGSRIVELFF	TGTGCCAGCACCAATAGCGGGAGTAGGATCGTGGAGCTGTTTTTT
TRBV20-1	TRBD1	TRBJ1-5	once	CISEGQGGVRPQHF	TGCATTTCCGAAGGACAGGGGGGCGTTCGGCCCCAGCATTTT
TRBV9	-	TRBJ2-3	many	CASGQSTDTQYF	TGTGCCAGCGGTCAGAGCACAGATACGCAGTATTTT
TRBV20-1	-	TRBJ1-1	-	CSAIMNRVFDTEAFF	TGCAGTGCTATCATGAACAGGGTATTTGACACTGAAGCTTTCTTT
TRBV4-1	TRBD2	TRBJ2-1	-	CASSQGSGTSSYNEQFF	TGCGCCAGCAGCCAAGGGTCGGGGACTAGCTCCTACAATGAGCAGTTCTTC
TRBV7-2	TRBD2	TRBJ2-7	many	CASSQGLAGLDIEQYF	TGTGCCAGCAGCCAGGGACTAGCGGGGTTAGATATCGAGCAGTACTTC
TRBV10-1	TRBD1	TRBJ2-5	many	CATSGGAPRGLASSGETQYF	TGCGCCACCTCCGGAGGGGCCCCCAGGGGGCTAGCGAGCTCGGGGGAGACCCAGTACTTC
TRBV5-4	-	TRBJ1-2	-	CASSLDGSIYGYTF	TGTGCCAGCAGCTTGGATGGAAGTATCTATGGCTACACCTTC
TRBV7-9	-	TRBJ1-1	many	CASSLENTEAFF	TGTGCCAGCAGCTTAGAGAACACTGAAGCTTTCTTT
TRBV30	-	TRBJ2-1	many	CAWSVTASRYNEQFF	TGTGCCTGGAGTGTAACGGCTAGTCGTTACAATGAGCAGTTCTTC
TRBV9	-	TRBJ2-1	-	CASSVDLAFTYNEQFF	TGTGCCAGCAGCGTAGATCTAGCGTTCACCTACAATGAGCAGTTTTTC
TRBV4-1	TRBD2	TRBJ2-1	many	CASSHPGRATSSGRPYNEQFF	TGCGCCAGCAGCCATCCGGGGAGGGCTACCTCTAGCGGGAGACCGTACAATGAGCAGTTCTTC
TRBV28	TRBD1	TRBJ2-7	medium-sized	CASSITGTGSYEQYF	TGTGCCAGCAGTATAACCGGGACAGGGTCCTACGAGCAGTACTTC
TRBV6-4	-	TRBJ1-1	-	CASSDSSMTEAFF	TGTGCCAGCAGTGACTCTAGTATGACTGAAGCTTTCTTT
TRBV7-9	-	TRBJ1-1	medium-sized	CASSKSNTEAFF	TGTGCCAGCAGCAAATCGAACACTGAAGCTTTCTTT
TRBV11-3	TRBD1	TRBJ1-2	many	CASSTPGQGPYYGYTF	TGTGCCAGCAGCACCCCGGGACAGGGACCTTACTATGGCTACACCTTC
TRBV2	-	TRBJ1-5	few	CASSECGGNQPQHF	TGTGCCAGCAGTGAGTGTGGTGGCAATCAGCCCCAGCATTTT
TRBV10-2	TRBD1	TRBJ1-5	few	CASSDRGSNQPQHF	TGCGCCAGCAGCGACAGGGGGAGCAATCAGCCCCAGCATTTT
TRBV19	TRBD2	TRBJ2-7	-	CASSMRLAGAGEQYF	TGTGCCAGTAGTATGCGCCTAGCGGGAGCAGGGGAGCAGTACTTC
TRBV20-1	TRBD2	TRBJ2-1	-	CSATNQGAGDINYQFF	TGCAGTGCTACCAATCAAGGAGCGGGAGACATCAATTATCAGTTCTTC
TRBV4-2	-	TRBJ2-2	-	CASSQAGGPVGTGELFF	TGTGCCAGCAGCCAAGCCGGTGGGCCTGTGGGCACCGGGGAGCTGTTTTTT
TRBV10-3	-	TRBJ2-7	many	CAIRDRSSYEQYF	TGTGCCATCAGAGACAGGAGTTCCTACGAGCAGTACTTC
TRBV3-1	-	TRBJ1-3	-	CASSRNPGNTIYF	TGTGCCAGCAGCCGCAATCCCGGAAACACCATATATTTT
TRBV14	-	TRBJ1-4	many	CASSRSRVVSEKLFF	TGTGCCAGCAGCCGATCCAGGGTAGTGAGTGAAAAACTGTTTTTT
TRBV19	-	TRBJ2-7	medium-sized	CASSIGTPAYEQYF	TGTGCCAGTAGTATCGGGACACCCGCCTACGAGCAGTACTTC
TRBV29-1	-	TRBJ1-3	few	CSVVQGGSGNTVYF	TGCAGCGTTGTTCAGGGAGGATCTGGAAACACCGTATATTTT
TRBV6-4	-	TRBJ2-1	medium-sized	CASSDSDNNEQFF	TGTGCCAGCAGTGACTCGGACAACAATGAGCAGTTCTTC
TRBV6-1	TRBD2	TRBJ2-7	medium-sized	CASSPQLAGGSPYEQYF	TGTGCCAGCAGCCCCCAACTAGCGGGAGGGAGCCCCTACGAGCAGTACTTC
TRBV7-2	TRBD2	TRBJ2-5	many	CASSLAAPGRGQETQYF	TGTGCCAGCAGCTTAGCGGCGCCAGGGAGGGGCCAAGAGACCCAGTACTTC